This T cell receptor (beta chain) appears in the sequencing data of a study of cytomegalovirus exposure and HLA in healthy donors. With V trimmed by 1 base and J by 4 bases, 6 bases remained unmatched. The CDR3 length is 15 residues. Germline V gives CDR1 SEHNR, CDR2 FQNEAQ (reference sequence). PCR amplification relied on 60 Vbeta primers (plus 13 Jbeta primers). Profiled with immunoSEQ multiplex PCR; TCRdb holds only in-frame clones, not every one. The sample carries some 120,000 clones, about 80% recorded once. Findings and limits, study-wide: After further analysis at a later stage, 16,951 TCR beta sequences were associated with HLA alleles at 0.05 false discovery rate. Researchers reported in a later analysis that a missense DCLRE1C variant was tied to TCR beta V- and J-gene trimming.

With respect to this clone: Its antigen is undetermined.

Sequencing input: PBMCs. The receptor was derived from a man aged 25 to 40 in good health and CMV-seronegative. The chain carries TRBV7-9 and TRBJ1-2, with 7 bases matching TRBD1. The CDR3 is CASSLGQAGGYGYTF. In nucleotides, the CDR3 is TGTGCCAGCAGCTTAGGCCAGGCAGGGGGCTATGGCTACACCTTC.